What follows are 18 T cell receptor beta chains derived from one specimen sequenced in a study of blood T cells in healthy people across ages. Primed by a sample-barcoded 5' primer and a J-beta primer mix, a second PCR proceeded for about 7 to 12 cycles. TCRdb passed the 5' RACE reads through MiXCR, listing each CDR3 protein once. The table lists about 650,000 distinct CDR3 sequences, 32% of them singletons. The source material was blood. Receptor source: a woman of 80 years or more in good health.

With respect to this clonotype: With a much larger clone just one base away, this may be a read error. The chain is built from TRBV25-1 and TRBJ2-1; 8 bases match TRBD2. The V segment lost 5 bases and the J segment 10 bases; nucleotides outside the gene matches: 10. CDR1 MGHDK and CDR2 SYGVNS come from the germline V gene. This CDR3 contains 14 residues. This chain's CDR3 is CASSSQRGRKEQFF. The CDR3 nucleotides read TGTGCCAGCAGTTCTCAGCGGGGGAGGAAGGAGCAGTTCTTC.

Many counts were recorded for this clonotype. This chain joins TRBV29-1 and TRBJ2-2, with D maybe TRBD2 (7 bases). The CDR3 is made up of 13 amino acids. Trimming pared 7 bases from V and 4 bases from J, leaving 13 bases between. Per the germline V gene, CDR1 is SQVTM and CDR2 is ANQGSEA. The CDR3 DNA reads as TGCAGCGGTGTCCGGGGGGCCACCGGGGAGCTGTTTTTT. This gives the protein CSGVRGATGELFF.

V gene TRBV20-1 combines with J gene TRBJ2-1, with D uncertain. The CDR3 spans 14 residues. V lost 4 bases to trimming and J lost 0 bases, with 10 bases between them. Looked up from germline, CDR1 is DFQATT and CDR2 is SNEGSKA (reference sequence). The CDR3 DNA reads TGCAGTGCTAAAGAAGCGCTCTCCTACAATGAGCAGTTCTTC. As protein: CSAKEALSYNEQFF.

Concerning this clonotype: A single base separates this from a much larger clone, so it may be a read error. The chain links TRBV7-2 to TRBJ2-4; TRBD2 aligns across 7 bases. The J call is in doubt because the DNA end fits TRBJ2-7 better. The germline V gene encodes CDR1 SGHTA and CDR2 FQGNSA. The CDR3 consists of 14 residues. The CDR3 reads CASSPGRGGHEQYF. CDR3 bases: TGTGCCAGCAGCCCGGGGAGGGGTGGCCACGAGCAGTACTTC.

This clonotype was found many times. The chain joins TRBV18 to TRBJ2-5; weak D call: TRBD2 (5 bases). Trimming pared 8 bases from V and 2 bases from J, leaving 9 bases between. In germline, CDR1 is KGHSH, CDR2 LQKENI. The CDR3 sequence is 12 residues long. The CDR3 sequence is CASSPGQETQYF. Written as DNA, the CDR3 is TGTGCCAGCAGCCCGGGACAAGAGACCCAGTACTTC. The full variable domain, its missing parts supplied by reference TRBV18 and TRBJ2-5, is NAGVMQNPRHLVRRRGQEARLRCSPMKGHSHVYWYRQLPEEGLKFMVYLQKENIIDESGMPKERFSAEFPKEGPSILRIQQVVRGDSAAYFCASSPGQETQYFGPGTRLLVL.

This clonotype has at least ten counts. The rearrangement joins TRBV29-1 to TRBJ2-2; 7 bases align to TRBD1. The junction had 11 bases not matched to a gene; V was cut back by 7 bases and J by 0 bases. Germline V CDR1 and CDR2: SQVTM, ANQGSEA. The CDR3 has 16 amino acids. CDR3 sequence: CSAIKGAGSNTGELFF. The CDR3 DNA reads as TGCAGCGCCATAAAGGGGGCGGGTTCGAACACCGGGGAGCTGTTTTTT.

About this clonotype itself: One junction end disagrees with the germline gene, perhaps due to a read error. CDR3 region: CSARAEDKSIQYF. The CDR3 nucleotides read TGCAGTGCTAGAGCAGAGGACAAAAGCATTCAGTACTTC. The J gene is TRBJ2-7, the V gene TRBV20-1; a weak D match, TRBD1 (5 bases). Judging by the DNA end, TRBJ2-4 fits better; the J call may be wrong. Germline CDR1 is DFQATT and CDR2 is SNEGSKA (reference sequence). CDR3 length: 13 amino acids.

This clonotype was observed a handful of times. With a much larger clone just one base away, this may be a read error. The chain links TRBV5-1 to TRBJ2-3, with TRBD2 matching 8 bases. V was pared by 6 bases and J by 8 bases, with 11 bases of the junction left unmatched. CDR1 is SGHRS, CDR2 YFSETQ, per germline. This CDR3 is built from 14 residues. In nucleotides, the CDR3 is TGCGCCAGCACCAAGACTAGCGTAGGAGGTACGCAGTATTTT. This codes for CASTKTSVGGTQYF.

This clonotype was observed at least ten times. The V call is TRBV5-1, the J call TRBJ2-1, with TRBD2 matching over 12 bases. Per the germline V gene, CDR1 is SGHRS and CDR2 is YFSETQ. The CDR3 is made up of 16 amino acids. V lost 4 bases, J lost 4 bases, and 6 bases stayed unmatched. CDR3 DNA sequence: TGCGCCAGCAGCGCTGGACTAGCGGGGACATACAATGAGCAGTTCTTC. Its protein product is CASSAGLAGTYNEQFF.

This clonotype was counted ten times or more. The chain links TRBV20-1 to TRBJ2-1; TRBD2 agrees at 12 bases. The germline V gene has CDR1 DFQATT and CDR2 SNEGSKA (reference sequence). The ends lost 3 bases at V and 8 bases at J; junction bases unmatched: 8. CDR3 length: 15 residues. This chain's CDR3 is CSASALAGGPHEQFF. For the CDR3, the DNA is TGCAGTGCTAGTGCGCTAGCGGGGGGGCCTCATGAGCAGTTCTTC.

This clonotype appeared many times. A much larger clone lies a single base off, so this may be a read error. CDR3 nucleotides: TGCAGTGCCGGAGGGGGGTGGGGGACAGTTCAAGAGACCCAGTACTTC. It specifies CSAGGGWGTVQETQYF. The chain has TRBV20-1 and TRBJ2-5, with TRBD1 as a possible D gene (7 bases). Trimming left V 6 bases short and J 2 bases short, with 22 bases between. This CDR3 has 16 residues. Germline V gene data show CDR1 as DFQATT and CDR2 as SNEGSKA (reference sequence).

Only a few counts were recorded for this clonotype. This CDR3 is CASSIRTSSNQPQHF. CDR3 in DNA: TGTGCCAGCAGTATCCGGACAAGTAGCAATCAGCCCCAGCATTTT. This chain uses TRBV6-1 with TRBJ1-5, with D possibly matching TRBD1 (5 bases). Germline V gene sequence: CDR1 MNHNS, CDR2 SASEGT. Trimming pared 5 bases from V and 0 bases from J, leaving 11 bases between. The CDR3 runs to 15 residues.

The chain carries TRBV7-2 and TRBJ2-3; D perhaps matches TRBD1 (6 bases). Germline lookup yields CDR1 SGHTA and CDR2 FQGNSA. CDR3 length equals 15 residues. V lost 1 base to trimming and J lost 6 bases, with 14 bases between them. CDR3: CASSLGGQRRDTQYF. The DNA of the CDR3 is TGTGCCAGCAGCTTAGGAGGACAGAGAAGGGATACGCAGTATTTT.

This clonotype was observed a few times. This sequence may be a read error, since a much larger clone differs from it by one base. This rearrangement joins TRBV20-1 to TRBJ2-1; the D gene is possibly TRBD2 (6 bases). Trimming shortened V by 7 bases and J by 9 bases, and 13 bases separated the two germline ends. The CDR3 spans 11 residues. The germline gives CDR1 DFQATT, CDR2 SNEGSKA (reference sequence). The CDR3: CSVPAGSEQFF. CDR3 nucleotides: TGCAGTGTTCCCGCGGGGAGTGAGCAGTTCTTC.

A remark on this clonotype: A much larger clone differs by one base, so this may be a read error. This chain joins TRBV20-1 and TRBJ2-7; 11 bases line up with TRBD2. Germline CDR1 is DFQATT and CDR2 is SNEGSKA (reference sequence). The CDR3 sequence is 17 residues long. V lost 1 base and J lost 0; bases outside the gene matches: 8. CDR3 loop: CSARVPSGGLDSYEQYF. CDR3 nucleotides: TGCAGTGCTAGAGTTCCTAGCGGGGGGCTCGACTCCTACGAGCAGTACTTC.

This clonotype was detected many times. The rearrangement links TRBV4-3 to TRBJ1-2, with D hard to call. The CDR3 loop spans 14 amino acids. Germline V gene lookup returns CDR1 LGHNA and CDR2 YSLEER. V was trimmed by 0 bases and J by 3 bases, leaving 8 bases between them. CDR3 protein: CASSQESQDYGYTF. As DNA, the CDR3 is TGCGCCAGCAGCCAAGAGTCGCAGGACTATGGCTACACCTTC.

V and J are TRBV4-3 and TRBJ2-5; 11 nucleotides agree with TRBD2. The end of the DNA is better explained by TRBJ2-7, so the J call may be wrong. The germline CDR1 and CDR2 sequences are LGHNA and YSLEER. This CDR3 region has 18 residues. The CDR3: CASSQDAASGGFSYEQYF. CDR3 in DNA: TGCGCCAGCAGCCAAGATGCGGCTAGCGGGGGGTTTTCCTACGAGCAGTACTTC.

In its sample, this clonotype was seen many times. This chain joins TRBV10-3 and TRBJ2-7; weak D call: TRBD1 (5 bases). The CDR3 is made up of 13 amino acids. V was clipped by 2 bases and J by 0 bases, with 5 bases between them. Germline CDR1 ENHRY, CDR2 SYGVKD. DNA of the CDR3: TGTGCCATCAGTGAGGACAGCTCCTACGAGCAGTACTTC. Translated: CAISEDSSYEQYF.